There are a few counts of the clone carrying this T cell receptor beta chain. Its antigen is undetermined. This sample is part of a study of CD4+ T cells in melanoma. Points from the study as a whole: CD8+ T cell, macrophage and B cell function reportedly correlated with neoantigen-specific CD4+ T cells. Diverse differentiation states were reported for melanoma neoantigen-specific CD4+ T cells.

Germline CDR1 reads SGDLS; CDR2 reads YYNGEE. This CDR3 is built from 13 residues. V was shortened by 0 bases and J by 6 bases, with 7 bases between the two germline ends. TCRdb's copy holds only in-frame clones and misses some; the assay was immunoSEQ multiplex PCR. The top ten clones hold 3% to 4% of a sample with over 100,000 clones, approximately 92% of them seen once. Material: peripheral blood. The rearrangement uses TRBV9 and TRBJ1-5; D gene uncertain. The TCR comes from a human donor with melanoma. CDR3 in amino acids: CASSVASGQPQHF. The DNA for the CDR3 is TGTGCCAGCAGCGTAGCGTCGGGTCAGCCCCAGCATTTT.